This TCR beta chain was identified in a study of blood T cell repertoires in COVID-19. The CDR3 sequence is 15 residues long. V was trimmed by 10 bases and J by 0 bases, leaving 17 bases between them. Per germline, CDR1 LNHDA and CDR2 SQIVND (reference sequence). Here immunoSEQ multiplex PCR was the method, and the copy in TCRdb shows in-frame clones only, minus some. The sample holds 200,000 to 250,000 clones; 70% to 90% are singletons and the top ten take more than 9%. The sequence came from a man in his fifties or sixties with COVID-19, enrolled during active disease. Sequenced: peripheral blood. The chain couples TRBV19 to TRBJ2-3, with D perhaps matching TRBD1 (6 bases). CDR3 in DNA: TGTGCCACCCGACTTTGGACAGCTAGCACAGATACGCAGTATTTT. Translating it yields CATRLWTASTDTQYF. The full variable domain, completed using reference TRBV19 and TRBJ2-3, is DGGITQSPKYLFRKEGQNVTLSCEQNLNHDAMYWYRQDPGQGLRLIYYSQIVNDFQKGDIAEGYSVSREKKESFPLTVTSAQKNPTAFYLCATRLWTASTDTQYFGPGTRLTVL.